This T cell receptor beta chain was documented in a study of beta chain features in type 1 diabetes. Findings of the study overall: At VDJ recombination sites, type 1 diabetes patients had fewer insertions and more deleted nucleotides. Equally in patients and controls, PCR might preferentially amplify shorter templates.

This clone was seen more than once but under ten times. The antigen remains unidentified. Sorting of CD4+ naive, central memory, regulatory and stem cell-like memory cells was performed via CD45RO/CCR7/CD25/CD127/CD95/CD27. The isolated RNA, all of it, was reverse transcribed, so expressed TCRB transcripts were what got sequenced. Data came from immunoSEQ multiplex PCR; TCRdb stores just in-frame clones and leaves some out. The top ten clones hold around 2% of a sample with some 150,000 clones, roughly 10% of them seen once. The germline V and J ends were trimmed by 5 bases and 11 bases, with 6 bases remaining between them. Germline V gene sequence: CDR1 SEHNR, CDR2 FQNEAQ (reference sequence). CDR3 length equals 10 residues.

This chain joins TRBV7-9 and TRBJ1-4; the D is unclear. The sequence derives from a man between 18 and 35 years old in good health. Sequencing was done on a sample of central memory CD4+ T cells from blood. In DNA, the CDR3 is TGTGCCAGCAGCACGAAGAAACTGTTTTTT. Encoded protein: CASSTKKLFF. Together with reference TRBV7-9 and TRBJ1-4, the CDR3 gives the full variable domain: DTGVSQNPRHKITKRGQNVTFRCDPISEHNRLYWYRQTLGQGPEFLTYFQNEAQLEKSRLLSDRFSAERPKGSFSTLEIQRTEQGDSAMYLCASSTKKLFFGSGTQLSVL.